This T cell receptor (beta chain) was identified in a study of T cells after yellow fever vaccination. 5'RACE template switching added a universal primer site and UMIs to TCR cDNA. MiXCR was run by TCRdb on the 5' RACE reads, yielding one entry per CDR3 protein. Of about 400,000 distinct CDR3 sequences in the sample, 6.2% were seen once. Broader study findings: CD4 and CD8 compartments shared a small share of clonotypes, likely from convergent recombination. FACS-sorted repertoires could contain abundant clonotypes contaminating from the bulk population. Weaker overall, the secondary response nonetheless peaked faster (day 5 versus 15).

This clonotype has more than one count but fewer than ten. Antigen: not known. CDR3 length: 16 residues. Per the germline V gene, CDR1 is SGHVT and CDR2 is SQSDAQ. V shed 6 bases and J 4 bases; nucleotides not matched to a gene: 10. The chain is built from TRBV7-4 and TRBJ2-3, with 10 bases that match TRBD2. The receptor comes from a man between 25 and 39 years old who received the YFV17D yellow fever vaccine. The material sequenced was PBMCs, taken 5 days after the yellow fever booster vaccination. DNA for the CDR3: TGTGCCAGCAGTCCTACCGGGACTAGCGCTCCAGATACGCAGTATTTT. Residues: CASSPTGTSAPDTQYF.